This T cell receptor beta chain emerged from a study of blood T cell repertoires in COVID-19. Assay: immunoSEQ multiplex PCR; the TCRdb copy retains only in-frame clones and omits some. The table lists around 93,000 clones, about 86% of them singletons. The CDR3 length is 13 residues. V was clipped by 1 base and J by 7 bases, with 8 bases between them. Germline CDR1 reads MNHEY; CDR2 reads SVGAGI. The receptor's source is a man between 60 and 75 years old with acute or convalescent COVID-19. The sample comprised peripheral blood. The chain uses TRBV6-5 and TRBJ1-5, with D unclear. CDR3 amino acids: CASSYLLGQPQHF. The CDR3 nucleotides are TGTGCCAGCAGTTACTTACTGGGCCAGCCCCAGCATTTT.